This T cell receptor (beta chain) was obtained from a study of cytomegalovirus exposure and HLA in healthy donors. The study, taken as a whole, reports: One cluster of highly shared sequence variants probably arose as a sequencing artifact.

In the case of this clone: Its antigen remains unidentified.

The trim removed 1 base at V and 2 bases at J, leaving 5 bases unmatched. Germline loops: CDR1 SGHTA, CDR2 FQGNSA. The CDR3 has 16 residues. The study ran its PCR with 60 Vbeta and 13 Jbeta primers. Repertoires were generated with immunoSEQ multiplex PCR, while TCRdb's copy carries only in-frame clones and drops some. In the table there are 74,000 or so clones, just over 75% of which are singletons. This chain uses TRBV7-2 with TRBJ2-7; 10 bases line up with TRBD1. The sample consisted of PBMCs. This TCR came from a man aged 50 or older in good health and CMV-seropositive. CDR3 bases: TGTGCCAGCAGCTTAGGGGGAGGGACAGGGGCCTACGAGCAGTACTTC. This codes for CASSLGGGTGAYEQYF.